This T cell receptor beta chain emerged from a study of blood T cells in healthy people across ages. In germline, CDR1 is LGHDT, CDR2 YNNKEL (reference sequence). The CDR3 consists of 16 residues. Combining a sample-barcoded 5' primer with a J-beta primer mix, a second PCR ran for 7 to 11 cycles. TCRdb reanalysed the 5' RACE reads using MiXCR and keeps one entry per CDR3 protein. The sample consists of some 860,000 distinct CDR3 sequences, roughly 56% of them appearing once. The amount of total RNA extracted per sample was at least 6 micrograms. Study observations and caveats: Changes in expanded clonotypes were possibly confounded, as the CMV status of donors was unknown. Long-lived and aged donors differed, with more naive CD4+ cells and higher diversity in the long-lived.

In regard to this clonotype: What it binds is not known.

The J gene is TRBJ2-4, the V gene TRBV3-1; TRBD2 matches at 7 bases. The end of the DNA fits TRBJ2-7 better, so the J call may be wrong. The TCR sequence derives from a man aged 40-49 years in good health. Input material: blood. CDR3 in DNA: TGTGCCAGCAGCCAATCGCCTACGCGGGGGAACTACGAGCAGTACTTC. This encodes CASSQSPTRGNYEQYF.